The table lists the clone carrying this T cell receptor beta chain with a few counts. Its antigen is undetermined. The data are from a study of T-cell memory formation after mild COVID-19. Study summary: Across donors, TCR clusters were largely donor specific. Points from the study as a whole: A second wave expanding day 15 to 37 was CD4+-biased; contracting clones were balanced. Memory from before infection featured some responding clones, which suggests cross-reactive memory joined. Researchers report contracting CD4+ clones mostly in CM and EM, with CD8+ clones in EMRA.

TCRdb itself ran the 5' RACE reads through MiXCR, one entry per CDR3 protein. The sample lists tens of thousands of distinct CDR3 sequences, about 30% occurring once. Germline V CDR1 and CDR2: LGHNA, YSLEER. Between the trimmed V and J ends, which lost 6 bases and 1 base, there was a span of 21 bases. The CDR3 consists of 18 residues. The chain uses TRBV4-3 and TRBJ2-2; no clear D. The sample taken for sequencing was PBMCs or a T cell subset sorted from them (not recorded which). The clonotype was recovered from a man between 18 and 35 years old who had mild COVID-19 (a few samples of this study predate the infection). Cell type and time point are not known. In DNA form, the CDR3 reads TGCGCCAGCAGTCCAAGAACGAGTACTTTCGGGAACACCGGGGAGCTGTTTTTT. Its protein is CASSPRTSTFGNTGELFF.